This T cell receptor (beta chain) was identified during a study of cytomegalovirus exposure and HLA in healthy donors. It was with 60 Vbeta and 13 Jbeta primers that the PCR ran. Here immunoSEQ multiplex PCR was the method, and the copy in TCRdb shows in-frame clones only, minus some. The sample gives 250,000 or so clones, 80% to 95% of which show up once; around 1.7% is in the top ten. The CDR3 covers 15 residues. Germline CDR1 is SGHRS and CDR2 is YFSETQ. V lost 3 bases and J lost 1; bases outside the gene matches: 5. The sequence was obtained from a girl aged 2-9 years in good health and CMV-seronegative. The chain uses TRBV5-1 and TRBJ1-2, with 8 bases matching TRBD1. Sequenced material: PBMCs. The CDR3 loop is CASSSGQGNNYGYTF. The CDR3 coding sequence is TGCGCCAGCAGCTCCGGACAGGGAAATAACTATGGCTACACCTTC.